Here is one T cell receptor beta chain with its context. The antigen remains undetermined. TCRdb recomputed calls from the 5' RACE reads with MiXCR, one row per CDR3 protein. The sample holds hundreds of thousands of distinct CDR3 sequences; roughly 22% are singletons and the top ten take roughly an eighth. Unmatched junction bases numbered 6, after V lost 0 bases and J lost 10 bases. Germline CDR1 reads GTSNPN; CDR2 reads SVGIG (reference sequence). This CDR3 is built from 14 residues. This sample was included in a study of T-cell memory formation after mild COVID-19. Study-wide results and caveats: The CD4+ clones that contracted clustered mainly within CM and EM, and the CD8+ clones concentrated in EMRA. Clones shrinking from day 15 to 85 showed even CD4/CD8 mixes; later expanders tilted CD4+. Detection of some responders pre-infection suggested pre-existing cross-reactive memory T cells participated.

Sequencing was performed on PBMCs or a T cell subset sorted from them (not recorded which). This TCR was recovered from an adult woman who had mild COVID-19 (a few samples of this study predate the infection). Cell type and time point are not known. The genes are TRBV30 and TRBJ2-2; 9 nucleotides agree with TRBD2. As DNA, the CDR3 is TGTGCCTGGAGTGTGGCGGGGGGGGAAGAGGAGCTGTTTTTT. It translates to CAWSVAGGEEELFF.